The clone carrying this TCR beta chain was observed at least ten times. The target antigen is unknown. The data stem from a study of glioma-infiltrating T cells. In the study overall: Dexamethasone exposure before glioma surgery was limited to six or fewer days.

Notes on the study in general: Above-expected tissue-blood divergence occurred in all gliomas, most in low-grade ones. Patients with low tissue-blood divergence carried a signature set of shared blood CDR3 motifs.

Using RNA template, CDR3s of TCR alpha and beta were amplified with iRepertoire arm-PCR. TCRdb analysed the multiplex PCR reads with MiXCR anew, one entry per CDR3 protein. Altogether fewer than 500,000 distinct CDR3 sequences are present, 41% being singletons, with the ten largest covering more than 10%. Sequencing was carried out using glioma tissue, nonneoplastic brain tissue, or PBMCs (not recorded which). The source is a human donor with low-grade glioma or glioblastoma, undergoing nonglioma brain surgery, or in good health (not recorded which).

The CDR3 region is CASSTRTGQETQYF. CDR3 in DNA: TGTGCCAGCAGTACCCGGACAGGCCAAGAGACCCAGTACTTC. V usage is TRBV28 and J usage is TRBJ2-5; 7 positions match TRBD1. This CDR3 region has 14 residues. V dropped 5 bases and J dropped 1; count of bases not matched to a gene: 4. Germline CDR1 reads MDHEN; CDR2 reads SYDVKM.